This T cell receptor beta chain was obtained from a study of blood T cell repertoires in COVID-19 (dated by TCRdb to the early 2020s). Notes on the research overall: Samples from collaborators originated in the United States, Italy and Spain and spanned both the acute and convalescent phases of COVID-19. Where HLA class I and class II types were available, the types were taken from metadata supplied by the sample provider, not from assay-based typing. The dataset comprised deeply sampled blood TCRbeta repertoires from subjects exposed to, actively infected with, or recovered from COVID-19. The material from the prospective study consisted of cDNA or gDNA derived from T cells, B-cell-depleted T cells, or PBMCs. The repertoires were released in a freely available public database meant as a resource for research on the immune response to SARS-CoV-2. Sample metadata almost always included a de-identified subject ID, COVID-19 status, age in years and sex. Samples came from the ongoing ImmuneRACE study (first 160 participants) plus 1,254 subjects from 6 global collaborators.

Results the study describes overall, beyond this receptor: Clinical and demographic metadata were provided uncurated, with the amount varying by source and participant.

Collaborating institutions collected whole blood in K2EDTA tubes following their own protocols. Collaborator samples were shipped for TCRbeta analysis as frozen whole blood, isolated PBMCs, or DNA extracted from either sample type. Inclusive of the bounding cysteine and phenylalanine, the CDR3 is 12 residues long. Of all the DNA, just the CDR3 is kept, 36 bases in frame from base 1. Taken from the germline V gene (reference sequence), the CDR1 and CDR2 loops are LNHDA and SQIVND. Between the V and J ends, shortened by 1 base and 6 bases respectively, the junction contains 6 bases. TCRbeta CDR3 regions were amplified from genomic DNA by means of the immunoSEQ Assay, a bias-controlled multiplex PCR. In the authors' own workflow: The number of nucleated cells in each sample was estimated from the amplification of reference gene primers within the assay. To quantify the absolute abundance of each unique TCRbeta CDR3 rearrangement, sequence reads were collapsed and filtered. For each sample, productive Simpson clonality was calculated as the square root of Simpson's diversity index across productive rearrangements. TCRdb obtained this table from immuneACCESS and retained in-frame rearrangements with V and J assigned. These tables miss some clones; where compared with another copy, unresolved V genes account for less than half of the shortfall, and the remainder is unexplained. V and J calls and clone size are as listed in that table; D and trimming were resolved from the DNA. Recorded for this sample are around 190,000 clones; 85% to 90% of them occurred a single time. The ten largest clones capture roughly 7.7% of the sample.

Details on this clone: Its antigen target is currently unknown. Base-call qualities are not available, and no considerably larger clone is one nucleotide away.

The receptor comes from an older woman with acute or convalescent COVID-19. The sequence links TRBV19 to TRBJ1-2, and possibly TRBD1, on 5 matching bases. The specimen was peripheral blood. CDR3 reads: CASSIGQNGYTF. Here is the DNA: TGTGCCAGTAGTATAGGACAGAATGGCTACACCTTC.